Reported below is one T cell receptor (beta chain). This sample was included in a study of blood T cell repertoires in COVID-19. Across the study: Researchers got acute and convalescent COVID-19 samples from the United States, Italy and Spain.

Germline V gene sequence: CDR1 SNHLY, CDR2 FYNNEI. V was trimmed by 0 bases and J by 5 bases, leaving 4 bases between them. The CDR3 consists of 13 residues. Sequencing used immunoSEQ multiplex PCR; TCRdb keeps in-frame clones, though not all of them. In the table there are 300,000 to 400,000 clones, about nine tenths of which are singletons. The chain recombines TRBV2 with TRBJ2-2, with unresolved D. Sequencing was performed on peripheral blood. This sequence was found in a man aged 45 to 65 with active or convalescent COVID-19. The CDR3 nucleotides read TGTGCCAGCAGTGAAGCGCTAACCGGGGAGCTGTTTTTT. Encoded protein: CASSEALTGELFF.